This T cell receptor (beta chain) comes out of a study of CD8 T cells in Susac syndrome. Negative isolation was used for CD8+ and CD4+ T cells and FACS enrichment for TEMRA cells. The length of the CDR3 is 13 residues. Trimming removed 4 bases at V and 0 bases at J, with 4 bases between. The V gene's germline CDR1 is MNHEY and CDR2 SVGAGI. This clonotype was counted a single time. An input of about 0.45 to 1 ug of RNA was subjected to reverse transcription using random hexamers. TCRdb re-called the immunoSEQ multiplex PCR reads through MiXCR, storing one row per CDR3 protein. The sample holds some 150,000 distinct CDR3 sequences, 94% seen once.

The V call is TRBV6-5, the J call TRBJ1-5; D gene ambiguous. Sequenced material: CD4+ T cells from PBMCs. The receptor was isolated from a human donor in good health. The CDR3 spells CASSLTSNQPQHF. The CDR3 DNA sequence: TGTGCCAGCAGTTTAACTAGCAATCAGCCCCAGCATTTT.